This T cell receptor (beta chain) is from a study of cytomegalovirus exposure and HLA in healthy donors. Generated by immunoSEQ multiplex PCR, the TCRdb table keeps only in-frame clones and is missing some. The table has 60,000 to 80,000 clones, around four fifths seen once. The CDR3 covers 15 residues. CDR1 and CDR2 from the germline V gene are SGHNT and YYREEE (reference sequence). Trimming pared 2 bases from V and 4 bases from J, leaving 15 bases between. What was sequenced was PBMCs. This receptor was identified in a man aged 30 to 45 in good health and CMV-seronegative. The chain employs TRBV5-4 and TRBJ1-2; D gene uncertain. CDR3 in amino acids: CASSLSDGRVYGYTF. CDR3 bases: TGTGCCAGCAGCTTATCAGACGGGAGGGTCTATGGCTACACCTTC.